This T cell receptor beta chain came from a study of cytomegalovirus exposure and HLA in healthy donors. To note about this clone: Its matching antigen is unknown.

Generated by immunoSEQ multiplex PCR, the TCRdb table keeps only in-frame clones and is missing some. The table lists fewer than 150,000 clones, roughly nine tenths of them singletons, with approximately 4.5% in the top ten. The validation cohort, a group of over a hundred subjects, included the donors and was separate from the roughly 670-subject first cohort. Study-level points and caveats: In vitro work confirmed that a few CMV-associated chains recognize CMV antigens. Around 160 TCR beta chains were listed as cytomegalovirus-associated.

The CDR3 covers 15 residues. Germline assignment: CDR1 LGHNT and CDR2 FRNRAP. Deletions cut 0 bases from V and 3 bases from J, with 11 bases between. Sequencing was performed on PBMCs. The sequence was collected from a man aged 18 to 30 in good health and CMV-seropositive. This sequence joins TRBV12-5 and TRBJ1-1; D unclear. CDR3 nucleotide sequence: TGTGCTAGTGGTTTGGTACGCGAGGTAGACACTGAAGCTTTCTTT. Translating it yields CASGLVREVDTEAFF.